A selection of T cell receptor beta chains follows, all from one sample in a study of T cell responses to AZD1222 COVID-19 vaccine. TCRdb's table, derived via immunoSEQ multiplex PCR, lists solely in-frame clones and lacks some. Of approximately 180,000 clones in the sample, approximately 90% are singletons; the top ten hold approximately 2.5%. Sample: peripheral blood, taken on day 0 of AZD1222 vaccination. The origin of the receptors is an adult in good health. Both conserved end residues are part of each CDR3. D genes are given only for firm matches. Clone size is stated in some rows and not others, as once, few, many or a class when expanded.

TRBV11-2	-	TRBJ2-1	-	TGTGCCAGCAGTCTCGGGGGCATTGAGCAGTTCTTC	CASSLGGIEQFF
TRBV6-5	-	TRBJ2-2	-	TGTGCCAGCACTCAGAACACCGGGGAGCTGTTTTTT	CASTQNTGELFF
TRBV7-2	TRBD1	TRBJ2-3	-	TGTGCCAGCAGCTACCTTAGCCAGGGGGCCACAGATACGCAGTATTTT	CASSYLSQGATDTQYF
TRBV28	-	TRBJ1-1	-	TGTGCCAGCAAGGCGGTTCAGAGGGTATCCGCTTTCTTT	CASKAVQRVSAFF
TRBV4-2	TRBD2	TRBJ2-5	-	TGTGCCAGCAGCCAAGGGACGGGAGGTGAGACCCAGTACTTC	CASSQGTGGETQYF
TRBV28	TRBD1	TRBJ1-3	-	TGTGCCAGCAGTCCCCCAGGGGGCGCGGTGTCTGGAAACACCATATATTTT	CASSPPGGAVSGNTIYF
TRBV19	TRBD1	TRBJ1-1	-	TGTGCCAGTAGTAACAGGGGAATAACTGAAGCTTTCTTT	CASSNRGITEAFF
TRBV11-2	-	TRBJ2-7	-	TGTGCCAGCAGCTTATCGACGTTCTACGAGCAGTACTTC	CASSLSTFYEQYF
TRBV30	-	TRBJ1-1	-	TGTGCCTGGAGCGCGTCGCGCGTGCCGAACACTGAAGCTTTCTTT	CAWSASRVPNTEAFF
TRBV19	-	TRBJ2-7	few	TGTGCCAGTAGTATAGATCGGAGGGGCGCTTACGAGCAGTACTTC	CASSIDRRGAYEQYF
TRBV28	TRBD1	TRBJ1-1	few	TGTGCCAGCAGCGAGGGGGCAATGAACACTGAAGCTTTCTTT	CASSEGAMNTEAFF
TRBV7-6	-	TRBJ2-5	few	TGTGCCAGCAGCTTAGTGGAGGGGGTTCAAGAGACCCAGTACTTC	CASSLVEGVQETQYF
TRBV28	TRBD2	TRBJ2-7	-	TGTGCCAGCAGTTCAAGTCGGGCATTCGGACTAGCGGGAACCTACGAGCAGTACTTC	CASSSSRAFGLAGTYEQYF
TRBV7-8	-	TRBJ2-7	few	TGTGCCAGCAGCTTAGCGCTGGGTTACGAGCAGTACTTC	CASSLALGYEQYF
TRBV19	TRBD1	TRBJ1-1	-	TGTGCCAGTATTGACAGGGGGCGCAGAGGGGGCACTGAAGCTTTCTTT	CASIDRGRRGGTEAFF
TRBV29-1	-	TRBJ2-1	-	TGCAGCGTTGAAAGGACCTACAATGAGCAGTTCTTC	CSVERTYNEQFF
TRBV5-1	-	TRBJ2-1	once	TGCGCCAGCAATCCCCCCGCGTCCAATGAGCAGTTCTTC	CASNPPASNEQFF
TRBV18	-	TRBJ2-2	-	TGTGCCAGCTCCACTAGCACCACGAACACCGGGGAGCTGTTTTTT	CASSTSTTNTGELFF
TRBV5-4	-	TRBJ1-1	-	TGTGCCAGCAGCTACCCGCGGGGGGCTATGGGCACTGAAGCTTTCTTT	CASSYPRGAMGTEAFF
TRBV18	-	TRBJ2-1	-	TGTGCCAGCTCAAACCTAGCGAGGGGTGAGCAGTTCTTC	CASSNLARGEQFF
TRBV27	TRBD1	TRBJ1-5	-	TGTGCCAGCAGTCCCGGGACAGGGGAGCAGCCCCAGCATTTT	CASSPGTGEQPQHF
TRBV5-8	-	TRBJ2-2	-	TGTGCCAGCAGCCCAGACTGGACCGGGGAGCTGTTTTTT	CASSPDWTGELFF
TRBV2	-	TRBJ1-1	once	TGTGCCAGCAGTGAGAACAAAAACACTGAAGCTTTCTTT	CASSENKNTEAFF
TRBV2	-	TRBJ1-5	once	TGTGCCAGCACCCCGCGTAGGGACTTCGTCCAGCCCCAGCATTTT	CASTPRRDFVQPQHF